The clone carrying this TCR beta chain has only a few counts. Its target is unknown. Primers for the PCR totalled 60 Vbeta and 13 Jbeta. Sequencing was performed with immunoSEQ multiplex PCR; in TCRdb, only in-frame clones are kept and a portion is missing. The sample lists around 140,000 clones, over 65% occurring once. These data come from a study of cytomegalovirus exposure and HLA in healthy donors. Study-wide results and caveats: Productive rates of about 87% or about 30% were seen for most TCR beta V segments in an earlier analysis. Based on reports, TCR beta sequences accurately predicted HLA-A and HLA-B alleles for most subjects. Published work reported that the classifier diagnosed cytomegalovirus status with high specificity and sensitivity.

There are 13 residues in the CDR3. Germline values: CDR1 MNHEY, CDR2 SVGAGI. The ends were cut back, 6 bases at V and 6 bases at J, with 14 bases in the middle. The TCR comes from a male donor in good health and CMV-seronegative. V usage is TRBV6-5 and J usage is TRBJ1-1; D is ambiguous. Sequenced sample: PBMCs. In DNA form, the CDR3 reads TGTGCCAGCAGGACCGGGGAATTGGCTGAAGCTTTCTTT. It is translated as CASRTGELAEAFF.